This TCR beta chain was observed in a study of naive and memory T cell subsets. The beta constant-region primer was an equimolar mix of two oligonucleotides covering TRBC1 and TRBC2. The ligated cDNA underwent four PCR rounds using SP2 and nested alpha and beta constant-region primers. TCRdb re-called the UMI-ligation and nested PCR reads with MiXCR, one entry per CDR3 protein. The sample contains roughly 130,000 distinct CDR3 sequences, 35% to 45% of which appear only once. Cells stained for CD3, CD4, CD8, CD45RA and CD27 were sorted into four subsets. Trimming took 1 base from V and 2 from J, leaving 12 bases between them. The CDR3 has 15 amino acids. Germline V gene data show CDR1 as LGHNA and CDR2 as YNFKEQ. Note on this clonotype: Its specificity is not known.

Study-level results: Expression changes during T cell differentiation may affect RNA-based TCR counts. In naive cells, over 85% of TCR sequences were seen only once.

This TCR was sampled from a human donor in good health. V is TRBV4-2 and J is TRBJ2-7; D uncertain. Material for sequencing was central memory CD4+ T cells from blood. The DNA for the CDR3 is TGTGCCAGCAGCCAAGGCTTGACTGAAACCTACGAGCAGTACTTC. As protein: CASSQGLTETYEQYF.